The rows below give T cell receptor beta chains drawn from one sample of a study of vaccination and CD4 T cells after COVID-19. Which antigens these TCRs recognize remains unknown. TCRdb independently ran MiXCR on the PCR reads; one entry per CDR3 protein. The sample comprises 9,500 to 15,000 distinct CDR3 sequences, 20% of which are singletons, and approximately 15% rests with the top ten. This sample comprised CD4+ T cells from blood, cultured in vitro, obtained before SARS-CoV-2 vaccination. Every receptor here comes from a human donor who received a COVID-19 vaccine. CDR3s include the opening cysteine and the closing phenylalanine or tryptophan. The D gene is left open where the match is weak. Clone size, where shown, is once, few, many, or a class for clones that have expanded.

CDR3aa	CDR3nt	v_gene	j_gene	d_gene	abundance
CASSLLAVPQETQYF	TGTGCCAGCAGTTTACTAGCGGTCCCCCAAGAGACCCAGTACTTC	TRBV12-3/TRBV12-4	TRBJ2-5	TRBD2	NA
CASSVGIGLAYEQYF	TGTGCCAGCAGCGTAGGAATCGGGTTGGCCTACGAGCAGTACTTC	TRBV9	TRBJ2-7	NA	NA
CASSSTGGRGTQYF	TGTGCCAGCAGCTCAACAGGGGGCAGGGGGACCCAGTACTTC	TRBV7-3	TRBJ2-5	TRBD1	few
CASSLGGRFGTDTQYF	TGTGCCAGCAGCTTGGGCGGGCGATTCGGCACAGATACGCAGTATTTT	TRBV5-4	TRBJ2-3	NA	few
CASSPPGQVGSYEQYF	TGTGCCAGCTCACCACCGGGACAGGTGGGCTCCTACGAGCAGTACTTC	TRBV18	TRBJ2-7	TRBD1	few
CAVGRINSYEQYF	TGTGCCGTAGGACGGATAAACTCCTACGAGCAGTACTTC	TRBV10-3	TRBJ2-7	NA	few
CASGLVHGGLGGNQPQHF	TGTGCTAGTGGTTTGGTACATGGGGGATTGGGTGGCAATCAGCCCCAGCATTTT	TRBV12-5	TRBJ1-5	NA	once
CASSLNFGPSPYEQYF	TGTGCCAGCAGCTTGAATTTTGGGCCATCACCCTACGAGCAGTACTTC	TRBV11-3	TRBJ2-7	NA	NA
CASSLRSSTQNIQYF	TGTGCCAGCAGCTTACGATCATCGACACAAAACATTCAGTACTTC	TRBV7-2	TRBJ2-4	NA	NA
CAWSVRVGRQETQYF	TGTGCCTGGAGTGTACGCGTCGGCAGACAAGAGACCCAGTACTTC	TRBV30	TRBJ2-5	NA	few
CASSPRAGDYGYTF	TGTGCCAGCTCACCACGGGCTGGGGACTATGGCTACACCTTC	TRBV18	TRBJ1-2	NA	NA
CASSRDRGTQYF	TGCGCCAGCAGTCGGGACAGGGGGACCCAGTACTTC	TRBV5-1	TRBJ2-5	TRBD1	NA
CASSYRGYNSPLHF	TGTGCCAGCAGTTATAGGGGTTATAATTCACCCCTCCACTTT	TRBV6-5	TRBJ1-6	NA	medium-sized
CASSSLGRGAAGANVLTF	TGCGCCAGCAGCTCCTTGGGGAGGGGGGCGGCCGGGGCCAACGTCCTGACTTTC	TRBV4-1	TRBJ2-6	NA	NA
CASSGSRARQQYF	TGTGCCAGTAGTGGGTCACGCGCTAGGCAGCAGTACTTC	TRBV19	TRBJ2-7	NA	NA
CATSARGNQPQHF	TGTGCCACCAGTGCTCGGGGAAATCAGCCCCAGCATTTT	TRBV24-1	TRBJ1-5	NA	few
CASRSGRESGYTF	TGTGCCAGCAGATCCGGGAGGGAAAGTGGCTACACCTTC	TRBV12-3/TRBV12-4	TRBJ1-2	NA	few
CASSFTPGGSYEQYF	TGTGCCAGCAGTTTCACCCCGGGGGGCTCCTACGAGCAGTACTTC	TRBV27	TRBJ2-7	TRBD2	NA
CASSPVRGMSTEAFF	TGTGCCAGCTCACCAGTTAGGGGTATGAGCACTGAAGCTTTCTTT	TRBV18	TRBJ1-1	NA	NA
CASSQALLQGRVGGNQPQHF	TGCGCCAGCAGCCAAGCCCTACTACAGGGACGAGTGGGGGGCAATCAGCCCCAGCATTTT	TRBV4-1	TRBJ1-5	NA	NA
CASRRTGRAYEQYF	TGTGCCAGCAGGAGGACAGGCCGTGCCTACGAGCAGTACTTC	TRBV6-1	TRBJ2-7	TRBD1	few
CASSYSGQVGGYTF	TGTGCCAGCAGTTACTCTGGACAGGTCGGGGGCTACACCTTC	TRBV6-5	TRBJ1-2	TRBD1	medium-sized
CASSVDSGAQIYNEQFF	TGTGCCAGCAGCGTAGACTCGGGAGCGCAGATCTACAATGAGCAGTTCTTC	TRBV9	TRBJ2-1	NA	NA
CASSRRGDRGRNNQPQHF	TGTGCCAGCAGCAGGCGGGGGGACAGGGGAAGGAACAATCAGCCCCAGCATTTT	TRBV21-1	TRBJ1-5	NA	medium-sized
CASSPNAEQYF	TGTGCCAGCAGTCCTAATGCCGAGCAGTACTTC	TRBV6-1	TRBJ2-7	NA	few
CSARETGDGPEAFF	TGCAGTGCTAGAGAGACAGGAGATGGCCCTGAAGCTTTCTTT	TRBV20-1	TRBJ1-1	NA	NA
CSARRTDFGSYEQYF	TGCAGTGCTAGACGAACGGACTTCGGCTCCTACGAGCAGTACTTC	TRBV20-1	TRBJ2-7	NA	NA
CASSSSVNTEAFF	TGTGCCAGCAGCTCTTCAGTTAACACTGAAGCTTTCTTT	TRBV11-2	TRBJ1-1	NA	NA
CASSQETSGGVKNIQYF	TGTGCCAGCAGCCAAGAAACTAGCGGGGGTGTCAAAAACATTCAGTACTTC	TRBV4-2	TRBJ2-4	TRBD2	few
CATSRDILTGSGGTEAFF	TGTGCCACCAGCAGAGATATTCTAACAGGGTCGGGGGGGACTGAAGCTTTCTTT	TRBV15	TRBJ1-1	NA	medium-sized
CATSIFSDQTPSIFNSPLHF	TGTGCCACCAGTATTTTTTCCGACCAAACACCCTCGATATTTAATTCACCCCTCCACTTT	TRBV24-1	TRBJ1-6	NA	NA
CASSVGYTEAFF	TGTGCCAGCAGCGTAGGTTACACTGAAGCTTTCTTT	TRBV9	TRBJ1-1	NA	NA
CASSLVRAHRNEQFF	TGTGCCAGCAGCTTGGTTAGGGCGCATCGCAATGAGCAGTTCTTC	TRBV5-4	TRBJ2-1	NA	few
CASSEGGPEPQPQHF	TGTGCCAGCAGTGAAGGAGGGCCTGAGCCTCAGCCCCAGCATTTT	TRBV6-1	TRBJ1-5	NA	medium-sized
CASSQGAGTEAFF	TGTGCCAGCAGCCAGGGGGCCGGAACTGAAGCTTTCTTT	TRBV3-1	TRBJ1-1	NA	NA
CATSARRGASDTQYF	TGTGCCACCAGTGCACGCCGGGGGGCCTCAGATACGCAGTATTTT	TRBV24-1	TRBJ2-3	NA	few
CASPGMNTGELFF	TGTGCCAGCCCCGGGATGAACACCGGGGAGCTGTTTTTT	TRBV7-9	TRBJ2-2	NA	medium-sized
CASTTPRGGGGDEKLFF	TGTGCCAGCACCACACCCCGGGGGGGCGGGGGTGATGAAAAACTGTTTTTT	TRBV28	TRBJ1-4	NA	few
CASSEEREQFF	TGTGCCAGCAGTGAAGAACGTGAGCAGTTCTTC	TRBV6-1	TRBJ2-1	NA	few
CASSMGEVNTEAFF	TGTGCCAGTAGTATGGGGGAAGTGAACACTGAAGCTTTCTTT	TRBV19	TRBJ1-1	NA	NA
CASSLRFGRDTGELFF	TGTGCCAGCAGCCTACGATTCGGCAGGGACACCGGGGAGCTGTTTTTT	TRBV7-9	TRBJ2-2	NA	NA
CASSYSGSFEYEQYF	TGTGCCAGCAGTTACTCGGGTAGCTTCGAGTACGAGCAGTACTTC	TRBV6-5	TRBJ2-7	NA	few
CASSPDSSQDTQYF	TGTGCCAGCAGTCCGGACTCCTCCCAAGATACGCAGTATTTT	TRBV6-1	TRBJ2-3	NA	NA
CSARDLGNQPQHF	TGCAGTGCTAGAGATCTGGGCAATCAGCCCCAGCATTTT	TRBV20-1	TRBJ1-5	NA	few
CAWDRGSGANVLTF	TGTGCCTGGGACAGGGGCTCTGGGGCCAACGTCCTGACTTTC	TRBV30	TRBJ2-6	TRBD1	few
CATGGRASEGFGANVLTF	TGTGCCACCGGAGGACGGGCTTCCGAGGGTTTTGGGGCCAACGTCCTGACTTTC	TRBV24-1	TRBJ2-6	NA	medium-sized